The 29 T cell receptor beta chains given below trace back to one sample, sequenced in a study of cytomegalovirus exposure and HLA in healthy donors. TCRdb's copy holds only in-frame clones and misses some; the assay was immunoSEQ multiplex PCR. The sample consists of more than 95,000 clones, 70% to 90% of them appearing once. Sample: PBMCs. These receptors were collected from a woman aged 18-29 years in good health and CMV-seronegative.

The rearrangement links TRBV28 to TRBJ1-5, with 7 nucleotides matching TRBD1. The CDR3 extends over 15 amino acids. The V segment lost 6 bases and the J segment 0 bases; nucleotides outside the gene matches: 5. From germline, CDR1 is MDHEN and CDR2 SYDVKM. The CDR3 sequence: CASSNRGPSNQPQHF. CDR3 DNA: TGTGCCAGCAGCAACAGGGGCCCTAGCAATCAGCCCCAGCATTTT. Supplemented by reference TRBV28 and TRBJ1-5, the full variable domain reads DVKVTQSSRYLVKRTGEKVFLECVQDMDHENMFWYRQDPGLGLRLIYFSYDVKMKEKGDIPEGYSVSREKKERFSLILESASTNQTSMYLCASSNRGPSNQPQHFGDGTRLSIL.

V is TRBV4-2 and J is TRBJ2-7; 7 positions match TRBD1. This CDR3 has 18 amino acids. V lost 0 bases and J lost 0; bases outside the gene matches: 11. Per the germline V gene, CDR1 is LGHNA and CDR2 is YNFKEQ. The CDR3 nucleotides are TGTGCCAGCAGCCAAGATCTCAGTCCCGGGACAGCCTCCTACGAGCAGTACTTC. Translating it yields CASSQDLSPGTASYEQYF.

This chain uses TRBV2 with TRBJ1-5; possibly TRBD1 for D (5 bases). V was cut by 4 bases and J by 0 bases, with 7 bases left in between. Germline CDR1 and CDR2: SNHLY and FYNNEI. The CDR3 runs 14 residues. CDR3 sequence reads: CASSGTNSNQPQHF. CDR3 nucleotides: TGTGCCAGCAGTGGGACAAATAGCAATCAGCCCCAGCATTTT.

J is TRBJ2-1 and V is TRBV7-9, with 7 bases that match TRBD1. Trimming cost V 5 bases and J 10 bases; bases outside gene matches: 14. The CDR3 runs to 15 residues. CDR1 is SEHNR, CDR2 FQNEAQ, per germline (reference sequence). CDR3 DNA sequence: TGTGCCAGCAGCCACGTGGACAGGAGAACTAGGGAGCAGTTCTTC. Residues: CASSHVDRRTREQFF.

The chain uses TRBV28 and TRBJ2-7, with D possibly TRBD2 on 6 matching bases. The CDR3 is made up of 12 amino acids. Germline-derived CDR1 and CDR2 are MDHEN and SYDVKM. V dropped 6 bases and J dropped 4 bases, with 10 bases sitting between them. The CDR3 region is CASSLEGYEQYF. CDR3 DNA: TGTGCCAGCAGCTTGGAGGGTTACGAGCAGTACTTC.

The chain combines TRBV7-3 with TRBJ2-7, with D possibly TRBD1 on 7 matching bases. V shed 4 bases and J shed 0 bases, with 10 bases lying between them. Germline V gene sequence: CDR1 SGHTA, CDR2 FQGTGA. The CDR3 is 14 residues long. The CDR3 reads CASSSQGGSYEQYF. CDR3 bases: TGTGCCAGCAGCTCCCAGGGGGGCTCCTACGAGCAGTACTTC. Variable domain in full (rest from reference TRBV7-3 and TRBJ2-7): GAGVSQTPSNKVTEKGKYVELRCDPISGHTALYWYRQSLGQGPEFLIYFQGTGAADDSGLPNDRFFAVRPEGSVSTLKIQRTERGDSAVYLCASSSQGGSYEQYFGPGTRLTVT.

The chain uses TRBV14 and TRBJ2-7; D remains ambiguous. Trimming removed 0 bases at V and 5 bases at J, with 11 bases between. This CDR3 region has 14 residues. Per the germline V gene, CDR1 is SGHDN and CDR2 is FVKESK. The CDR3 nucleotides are TGTGCCAGCAGCCAAGAGTCCCTTGTAGACGAGCAGTACTTC. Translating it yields CASSQESLVDEQYF.

Here the CDR3 reads CASSPTGGRMNTEAFF. CDR3 DNA: TGTGCCAGCAGCCCGACCGGGGGGCGGATGAACACTGAAGCTTTCTTT. The rearrangement links TRBV5-6 to TRBJ1-1, with D perhaps matching TRBD1 (6 bases). Germline CDR1 reads SGHDT; CDR2 reads YYEEEE. This CDR3 is built from 16 residues. V lost 4 bases and J 0 bases, leaving 16 bases between the germline ends.

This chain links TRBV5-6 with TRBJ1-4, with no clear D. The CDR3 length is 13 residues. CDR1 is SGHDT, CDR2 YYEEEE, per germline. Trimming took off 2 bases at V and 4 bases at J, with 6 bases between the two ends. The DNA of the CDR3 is TGTGCCAGCAGCTTCAGCGGTAATGAAAAACTGTTTTTT. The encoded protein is CASSFSGNEKLFF.

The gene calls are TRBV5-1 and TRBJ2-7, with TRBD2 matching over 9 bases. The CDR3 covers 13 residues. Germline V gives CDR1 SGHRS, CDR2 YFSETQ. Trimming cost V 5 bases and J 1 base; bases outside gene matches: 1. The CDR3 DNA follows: TGCGCCAGCAGGACTAGCGGATCCTACGAGCAGTACTTC. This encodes CASRTSGSYEQYF.

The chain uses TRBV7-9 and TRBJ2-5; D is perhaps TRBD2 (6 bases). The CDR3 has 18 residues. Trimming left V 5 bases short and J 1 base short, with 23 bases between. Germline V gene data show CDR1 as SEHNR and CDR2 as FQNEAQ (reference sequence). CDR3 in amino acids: CASSPDTSSGKSQETQYF. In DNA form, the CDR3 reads TGTGCCAGCAGCCCAGACACTAGCTCGGGGAAAAGCCAAGAGACCCAGTACTTC.

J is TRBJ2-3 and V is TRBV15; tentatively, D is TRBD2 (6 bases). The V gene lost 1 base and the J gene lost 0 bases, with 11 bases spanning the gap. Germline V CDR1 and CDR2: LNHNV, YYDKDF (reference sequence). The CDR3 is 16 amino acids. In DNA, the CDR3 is TGTGCCACCAGCAGAGGGGGGGTCGGGAGCACAGATACGCAGTATTTT. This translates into CATSRGGVGSTDTQYF.

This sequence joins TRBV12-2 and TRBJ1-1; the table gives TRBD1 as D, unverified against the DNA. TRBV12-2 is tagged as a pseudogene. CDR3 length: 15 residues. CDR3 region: CASRLDLTPNTEAFF. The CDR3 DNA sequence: TGTGCAAGTCGCTTAGATCTGACACCCAACACTGAAGCTTTCTTT.

CDR3 in amino acids: CASNWGVDSPLHF. The CDR3 DNA is TGTGCCAGCAATTGGGGGGTGGATTCACCCCTCCACTTT. This chain joins TRBV6-5 and TRBJ1-6; D is possibly TRBD1 (5 bases). This CDR3 has 13 amino acids. Germline CDR1 MNHEY, CDR2 SVGAGI. With 7 bases removed from V and 8 bases from J, the gap between germline ends came to 12 bases.

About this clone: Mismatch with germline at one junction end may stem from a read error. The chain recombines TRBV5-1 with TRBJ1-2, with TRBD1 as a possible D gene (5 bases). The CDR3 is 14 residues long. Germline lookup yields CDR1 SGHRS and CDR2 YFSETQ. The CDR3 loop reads CASSHGTSNYGYTF. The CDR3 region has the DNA TGCGCCAGCAGCCACGGGACTTCTAATTATGGCTACACCTTC.

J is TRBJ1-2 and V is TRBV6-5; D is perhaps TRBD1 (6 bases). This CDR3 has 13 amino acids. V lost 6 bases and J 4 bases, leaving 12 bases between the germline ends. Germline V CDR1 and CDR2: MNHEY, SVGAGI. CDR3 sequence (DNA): TGTGCCAGCAGCCTGGACAGTATCTATGGCTACACCTTC. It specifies CASSLDSIYGYTF.

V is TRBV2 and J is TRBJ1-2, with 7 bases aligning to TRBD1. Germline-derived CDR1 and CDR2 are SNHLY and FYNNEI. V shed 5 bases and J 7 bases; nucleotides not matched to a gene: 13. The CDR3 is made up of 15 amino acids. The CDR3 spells CASSQNLQGMSGYTF. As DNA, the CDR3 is TGTGCCAGCAGTCAGAACTTACAGGGGATGAGTGGCTACACCTTC.

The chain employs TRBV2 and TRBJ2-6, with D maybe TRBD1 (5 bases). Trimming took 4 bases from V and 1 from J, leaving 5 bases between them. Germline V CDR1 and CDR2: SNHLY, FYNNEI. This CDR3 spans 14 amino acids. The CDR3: CASSAGSGANVLTF. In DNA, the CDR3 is TGTGCCAGCAGTGCAGGGTCTGGGGCCAACGTCCTGACTTTC.

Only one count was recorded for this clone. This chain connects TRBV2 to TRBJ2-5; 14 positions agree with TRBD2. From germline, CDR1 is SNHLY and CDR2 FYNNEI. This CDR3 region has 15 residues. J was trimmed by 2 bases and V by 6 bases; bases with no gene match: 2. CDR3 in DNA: TGTGCCAGCAGAGGGACTAGCGGGGGTCAAGAGACCCAGTACTTC. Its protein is CASRGTSGGQETQYF.

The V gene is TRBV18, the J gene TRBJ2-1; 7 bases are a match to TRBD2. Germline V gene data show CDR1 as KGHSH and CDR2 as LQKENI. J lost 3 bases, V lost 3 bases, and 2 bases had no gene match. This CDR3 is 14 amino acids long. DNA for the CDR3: TGTGCCAGCTCACCCGGCGGGGGCTACAATGAGCAGTTCTTC. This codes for CASSPGGGYNEQFF.

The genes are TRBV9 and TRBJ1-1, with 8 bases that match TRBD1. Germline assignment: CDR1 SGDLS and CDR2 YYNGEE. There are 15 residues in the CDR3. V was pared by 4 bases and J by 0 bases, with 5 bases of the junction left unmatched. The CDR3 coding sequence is TGTGCCAGCAGCTCGGGACAGGCGGTGAACACTGAAGCTTTCTTT. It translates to CASSSGQAVNTEAFF.

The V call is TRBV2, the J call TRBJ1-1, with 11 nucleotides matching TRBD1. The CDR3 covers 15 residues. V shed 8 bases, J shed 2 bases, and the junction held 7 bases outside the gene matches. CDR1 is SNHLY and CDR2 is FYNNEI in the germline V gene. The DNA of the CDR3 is TGTGCCAGCTGGGACAGGGGGGATACAAACACTGAAGCTTTCTTT. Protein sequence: CASWDRGDTNTEAFF. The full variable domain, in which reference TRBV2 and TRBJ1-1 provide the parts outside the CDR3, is EPEVTQTPSHQVTQMGQEVILRCVPISNHLYFYWYRQILGQKVEFLVSFYNNEISEKSEIFDDQFSVERPDGSNFTLKIRSTKLEDSAMYFCASWDRGDTNTEAFFGQGTRLTVV.

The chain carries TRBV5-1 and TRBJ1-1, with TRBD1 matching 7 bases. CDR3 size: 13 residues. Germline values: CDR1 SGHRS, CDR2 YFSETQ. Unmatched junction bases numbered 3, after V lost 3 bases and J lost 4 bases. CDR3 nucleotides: TGCGCCAGCAGCTATAACAGGGGCACTGAAGCTTTCTTT. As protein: CASSYNRGTEAFF.

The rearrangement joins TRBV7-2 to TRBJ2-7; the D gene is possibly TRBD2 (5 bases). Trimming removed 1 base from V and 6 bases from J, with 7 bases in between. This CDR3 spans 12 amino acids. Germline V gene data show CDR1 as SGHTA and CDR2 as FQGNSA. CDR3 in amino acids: CASSLELGEQYF. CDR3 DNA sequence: TGTGCCAGCAGCTTAGAACTAGGCGAGCAGTACTTC. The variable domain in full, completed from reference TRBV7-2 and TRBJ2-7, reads GAGVSQSPSNKVTEKGKDVELRCDPISGHTALYWYRQSLGQGLEFLIYFQGNSAPDKSGLPSDRFSAERTGGSVSTLTIQRTQQEDSAVYLCASSLELGEQYFGPGTRLTVT.

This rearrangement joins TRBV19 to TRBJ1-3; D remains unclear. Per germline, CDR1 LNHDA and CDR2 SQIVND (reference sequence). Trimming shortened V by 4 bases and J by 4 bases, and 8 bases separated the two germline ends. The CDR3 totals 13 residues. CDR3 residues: CASSTGFGNTIYF. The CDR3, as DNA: TGTGCCAGTAGTACGGGGTTCGGAAACACCATATATTTT.

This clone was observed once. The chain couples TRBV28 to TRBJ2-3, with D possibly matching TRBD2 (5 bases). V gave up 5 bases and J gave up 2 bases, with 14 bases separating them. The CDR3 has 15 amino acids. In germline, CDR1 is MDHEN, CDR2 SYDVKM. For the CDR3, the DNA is TGTGCCAGCAGTACGATTAGCGATTCCACAGATACGCAGTATTTT. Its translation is CASSTISDSTDTQYF.

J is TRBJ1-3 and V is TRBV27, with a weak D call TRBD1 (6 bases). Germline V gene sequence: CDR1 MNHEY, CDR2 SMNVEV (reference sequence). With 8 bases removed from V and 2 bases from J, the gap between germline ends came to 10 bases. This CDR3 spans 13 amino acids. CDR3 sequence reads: CASSQGTGNTIYF. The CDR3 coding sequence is TGTGCCAGCTCACAGGGTACTGGAAACACCATATATTTT.

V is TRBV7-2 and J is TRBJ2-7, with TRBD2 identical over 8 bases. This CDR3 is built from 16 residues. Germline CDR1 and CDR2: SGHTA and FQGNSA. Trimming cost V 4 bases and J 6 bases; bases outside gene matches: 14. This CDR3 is CASSSNSGTRGAEQYF. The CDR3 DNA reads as TGTGCCAGCAGCTCGAACTCCGGGACTAGAGGTGCCGAGCAGTACTTC.

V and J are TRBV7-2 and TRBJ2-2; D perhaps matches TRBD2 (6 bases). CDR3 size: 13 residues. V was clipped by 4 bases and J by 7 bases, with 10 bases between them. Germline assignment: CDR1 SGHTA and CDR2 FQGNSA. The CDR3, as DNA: TGTGCCAGCAGCTCTACTAGCTACGGGGAGCTGTTTTTT. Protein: CASSSTSYGELFF.